Listed below are T cell receptor beta chains from one sample, sequenced in a study of CD8+CD57+ T cells in acquired aplastic anemia. One entry per CDR3 protein results from TCRdb running MiXCR on the reads. This sample carries around 170,000 distinct CDR3 sequences, around 43% of them seen once, and the ten largest clones take roughly 3.2%. Sequencing input: sorted CD4+, CD8+, or CD8+CD57+ T cells (not recorded which) from PBMCs. These receptors were taken from a human donor with aplastic anemia. Both conserved end residues are part of each CDR3. Each record gives: clone size, V gene, D gene, J gene, CDR3 protein, CDR3 DNA. The D gene is left open where the match is weak. Size tells how often a clone was seen (once, few, many) or the class of an expanded clone, and some rows leave it out.

>many|TRBV6-1|NA|TRBJ1-6
CASSEIPTQTLHF
TGTGCCAGCAGTGAAATCCCGACGCAAACCCTCCACTTT
>once|TRBV15|TRBD2|TRBJ2-3
CATSRGGGTDTQYF
TGTGCCACCAGCAGGGGGGGGGGCACAGATACGCAGTATTTT
>NA|TRBV25-1|TRBD1|TRBJ1-3
CASIGQGPGNTIYF
TGTGCCAGCATCGGACAGGGGCCTGGAAACACCATATATTTT
>NA|TRBV7-9|TRBD1|TRBJ1-1
CASSPRTGNKTEAFF
TGCGCCAGCAGCCCCCGGACAGGTAATAAGACTGAAGCTTTCTTT
>once|TRBV2|NA|TRBJ2-7
CASSDGGISYEQYF
TGTGCCAGCAGTGACGGTGGAATTAGCTACGAGCAGTACTTC
>many|TRBV20-1|NA|TRBJ2-2
CSAQRGTDNSGELFF
TGCAGTGCCCAGCGAGGGACGGACAACAGCGGGGAGCTGTTTTTT
>many|TRBV4-3|NA|TRBJ1-2
CASSHRSRDYGYTF
TGCGCCAGCAGTCACAGGTCGAGGGACTATGGCTACACCTTC
>NA|TRBV12-3/TRBV12-4|NA|TRBJ2-2
CASSINTGELFF
TGTGCCAGCAGTATCAACACCGGGGAGCTGTTTTTT
>many|TRBV4-3|TRBD2|TRBJ2-1
CASSLTSGGHNEQFF
TGCGCCAGCAGCCTAACTAGCGGGGGTCACAATGAGCAGTTCTTC
>many|TRBV9|TRBD1|TRBJ2-7
CASSVVGTGLSEQYF
TGTGCCAGCAGCGTAGTCGGGACAGGGCTTAGCGAGCAGTACTTC
>NA|TRBV9|TRBD2|TRBJ2-7
CASSVASGGRPYEQYF
TGTGCCAGCAGCGTAGCTAGCGGGGGACGTCCCTACGAGCAGTACTTC
>NA|TRBV7-2|TRBD2|TRBJ2-5
CASSLTSGGNETQYF
TGTGCCAGCAGCTTAACTAGCGGGGGGAACGAGACCCAGTACTTC
>NA|TRBV15|NA|TRBJ1-2
CATSILPEGGNGYTF
TGTGCCACCAGCATCCTCCCTGAGGGGGGAAATGGCTACACCTTC
>NA|TRBV7-9|NA|TRBJ1-2
CASSSLVNYGYTF
TGTGCCAGCAGCTCTTTGGTGAACTATGGCTACACCTTC
>NA|TRBV4-3|NA|TRBJ1-2
CASSQDGPGSPYGYTF
TGCGCCAGCAGCCAAGATGGGCCAGGGAGTCCCTATGGCTACACCTTC
>many|TRBV12-3/TRBV12-4|TRBD1|TRBJ2-7
CASSPDRAEQYF
TGTGCCAGCAGTCCCGACAGGGCCGAGCAGTACTTC
>many|TRBV10-3|NA|TRBJ2-1
CAISDPVSSSYNEQFF
TGTGCCATCAGTGACCCTGTATCTAGCTCCTACAATGAGCAGTTCTTC
>NA|TRBV29-1|NA|TRBJ1-1
CSVFQGTEAFF
TGCAGCGTTTTTCAGGGGACTGAAGCTTTCTTT
>NA|TRBV7-2|NA|TRBJ2-5
CASSSSGEAQYF
TGTGCCAGCAGTTCGTCAGGGGAGGCCCAGTACTTC
>NA|TRBV29-1|TRBD1|TRBJ2-5
CSVEGEGQRYQETQYF
TGCAGCGTTGAAGGCGAGGGACAGAGGTACCAAGAGACCCAGTACTTC
>many|TRBV29-1|NA|TRBJ2-1
CSVVPTGFSSYNEQFF
TGCAGCGTAGTTCCTACGGGGTTTAGCTCCTACAATGAGCAGTTCTTC
>NA|TRBV24-1|NA|TRBJ2-2
CATKDRTGELFF
TGTGCCACCAAGGATCGGACCGGGGAGCTGTTTTTT
>many|TRBV5-1|TRBD1|TRBJ2-1
CASRETGDYNEQFF
TGCGCCAGCAGGGAGACAGGGGACTACAATGAGCAGTTCTTC
>NA|TRBV2|NA|TRBJ1-6
CASSGGTVDNSPLHF
TGTGCCAGCAGTGGCGGGACGGTAGATAATTCACCCCTCCACTTT
>many|TRBV24-1|NA|TRBJ1-1
CATSEGGGGEAFF
TGTGCCACCAGTGAGGGGGGGGGAGGAGAAGCTTTCTTT
>NA|TRBV5-6|NA|TRBJ2-3
CASSSQRLPTGTDTQYF
TGTGCCAGCAGCTCTCAAAGACTCCCGACGGGAACAGATACGCAGTATTTT
>few|TRBV2|TRBD1|TRBJ2-1
CASSPRDRYNEQFF
TGTGCCAGCAGCCCACGGGACAGATACAATGAGCAGTTCTTC
>many|TRBV10-1|NA|TRBJ1-4
CASSEEGTVDEKLFF
TGCGCCAGCAGTGAAGAGGGGACGGTAGATGAAAAACTGTTTTTT
>once|TRBV11-2|NA|TRBJ2-5
CASSLAGAQETQYF
TGTGCCAGCAGCTTAGCGGGGGCCCAAGAGACCCAGTACTTC
>few|TRBV12-3/TRBV12-4|NA|TRBJ1-4
CASSWGGWVEKLFF
TGTGCCAGCTCTTGGGGGGGGTGGGTTGAAAAACTGTTTTTT
>NA|TRBV10-3|NA|TRBJ1-1
CAISATVNTEAFF
TGTGCCATCAGTGCGACAGTGAACACTGAAGCTTTCTTT
>NA|TRBV19|NA|TRBJ1-2
CASSGSSGNTF
TGTGCCAGTAGTGGGTCCTCTGGAAACACCTTC
>NA|TRBV18|TRBD1|TRBJ2-1
CASSPRRTGSDEQFF
TGTGCCAGCTCACCACGGAGGACAGGGTCTGATGAGCAGTTCTTC